What follows are 20 T cell receptor beta chains derived from one specimen sequenced in a study of cytomegalovirus exposure and HLA in healthy donors. A multiplex PCR was run with 60 Vbeta primers and 13 Jbeta primers. Generated by immunoSEQ multiplex PCR, the TCRdb table keeps only in-frame clones and is missing some. This table holds 150,000 to 200,000 clones, around 87% found once. Material for sequencing was PBMCs. The receptors come from a woman between 18 and 30 years old in good health and CMV-seronegative.

CDR3 sequence reads: CASSYGGGGEKLFF. The CDR3 DNA sequence: TGTGCCAGCAGTTACGGGGGGGGCGGTGAAAAACTGTTTTTT. The V call is TRBV6-5, the J call TRBJ1-4; D perhaps matches TRBD1 (6 bases). The CDR3 loop spans 14 amino acids. V lost 2 bases, J lost 7 bases, and 11 bases lay in between. Germline CDR1 is MNHEY and CDR2 is SVGAGI.

The chain uses TRBV10-3 and TRBJ2-4; D perhaps matches TRBD1 (6 bases). V gave up 6 bases and J gave up 8 bases, with 14 bases separating them. In germline, CDR1 is ENHRY, CDR2 SYGVKD. CDR3 length: 13 residues. The DNA for the CDR3 is TGTGCCATCAGCCCACAGGGTGAGGACATTCAGTACTTC. It yields the protein CAISPQGEDIQYF.

The V gene is TRBV6-6, the J gene TRBJ2-7, with TRBD1 as a possible D gene (6 bases). CDR1 is MNHNY and CDR2 is SVGAGI in the germline V gene (reference sequence). Trimming cost V 2 bases and J 6 bases, with 17 bases left between them. This CDR3 has 15 amino acids. This chain's CDR3 is CASSYTPTQGSEQYF. In DNA form, the CDR3 reads TGTGCCAGCAGTTACACACCTACACAGGGTTCCGAGCAGTACTTC.

The chain is built from TRBV6-1 and TRBJ2-1; a weak D match, TRBD2 (5 bases). This CDR3 contains 13 residues. CDR1 and CDR2 (germline): MNHNS, SASEGT. Trimming cost V 6 bases and J 6 bases, with 12 bases left between them. CDR3: CASSLLRVNEQFF. Here the CDR3 DNA reads TGTGCCAGCAGCCTCTTGAGGGTCAATGAGCAGTTCTTC.

The CDR3 bases are TGTGCCAGCAGCTTTAGCGGGGCGAACACCGGGGAGCTGTTTTTT. Protein: CASSFSGANTGELFF. This chain uses TRBV7-3 with TRBJ2-2; 8 nucleotides match TRBD2. This CDR3 spans 15 amino acids. Germline CDR1 is SGHTA and CDR2 is FQGTGA. Trimming at V came to 3 bases and at J to 0 bases, leaving 0 bases not matched to a gene.

The chain joins TRBV7-2 to TRBJ1-6; D remains ambiguous. V dropped 5 bases and J dropped 5 bases, with 16 bases sitting between them. This CDR3 region has 16 residues. The V gene's germline CDR1 is SGHTA and CDR2 FQGNSA. CDR3 sequence (DNA): TGTGCCAGCAGCCCTTACCCCGGGGTTAATAATTCACCCCTCCACTTT. Translating it yields CASSPYPGVNNSPLHF.

The chain couples TRBV10-1 to TRBJ1-1, with D perhaps TRBD1 (6 bases). CDR1 is WNHNN and CDR2 is SYGVQD in the germline V gene (reference sequence). The V gene lost 7 bases and the J gene lost 1 base, with 10 bases spanning the gap. This CDR3 region has 13 residues. The CDR3 loop reads CASITQGNTEAFF. CDR3 coding DNA: TGCGCCAGCATCACACAGGGGAACACTGAAGCTTTCTTT.

The rearrangement joins TRBV4-1 to TRBJ2-7; no definite D call. Trimming removed 1 base from V and 0 bases from J, with 10 bases in between. CDR3 length: 15 residues. Germline CDR1 is MGHRA and CDR2 is YSYEKL. The CDR3 region has the DNA TGCGCCAGCAGCCAAGGACACCTCCCCTCCTACGAGCAGTACTTC. This encodes CASSQGHLPSYEQYF.

The sample holds a few counts of this clone. This chain joins TRBV27 and TRBJ2-1, with D perhaps assigned TRBD1 or TRBD2 (10 bases each). Trimming shortened V by 8 bases and J by 0 bases, and 29 bases separated the two germline ends. CDR3 length equals 20 residues. Germline CDR1 and CDR2: MNHEY and SMNVEV (reference sequence). The CDR3 coding sequence is TGTGCCAGCGACAGGGGGCGCGGGCTAGCGGGGGTTTCCTCCTACAATGAGCAGTTCTTC. Protein product: CASDRGRGLAGVSSYNEQFF.

This chain uses TRBV12-5 with TRBJ2-7; D uncertain. The CDR3 loop spans 11 amino acids. The germline CDR1 and CDR2 sequences are LGHNT and FRNRAP. The V gene lost 6 bases and the J gene lost 2 bases, with 5 bases spanning the gap. This CDR3 is CASGLAYEQYF. CDR3 in DNA: TGTGCTAGTGGCCTAGCCTACGAGCAGTACTTC.

This chain uses TRBV10-3 with TRBJ1-1; D uncertain. V was cut by 4 bases and J by 4 bases, with 13 bases left in between. Germline CDR1 ENHRY, CDR2 SYGVKD. This CDR3 comprises 14 residues. CDR3 sequence (DNA): TGTGCCATCAGTGTGGAGCCCATGAGCACTGAAGCTTTCTTT. Its translation is CAISVEPMSTEAFF.

The rearrangement links TRBV6-1 to TRBJ2-7; 7 bases align to TRBD1. V dropped 6 bases and J dropped 6; count of bases not matched to a gene: 2. This CDR3 is built from 11 residues. CDR1 and CDR2 (germline): MNHNS, SASEGT. This CDR3 reads CASRTGAEQYF. The CDR3 nucleotides read TGTGCCAGCAGAACAGGGGCCGAGCAGTACTTC.

The chain couples TRBV7-9 to TRBJ2-7; D gene uncertain. Per the germline V gene, CDR1 is SEHNR and CDR2 is FQNEAQ (reference sequence). The CDR3 is 12 amino acids. The V end was cut by 1 base, the J end by 4 bases, with 5 bases between. The CDR3: CASSLGTYEQYF. The DNA of the CDR3 is TGTGCCAGCAGCTTAGGAACATACGAGCAGTACTTC.

This chain links TRBV7-2 with TRBJ2-7; 7 positions match TRBD2. Trimming removed 2 bases from V and 2 bases from J; junction bases left unmatched: 3. CDR1 and CDR2 from the germline V gene are SGHTA and FQGNSA. The CDR3 contains 14 residues. The CDR3 here is CASSLRGSPYEQYF. CDR3 DNA sequence: TGTGCCAGCAGCTTACGCGGGAGTCCCTACGAGCAGTACTTC.

This chain connects TRBV27 to TRBJ2-5; 11 bases are shared with TRBD1. TRBJ2-7 explains the end of the DNA better; the J call may be wrong. The CDR3 extends over 15 amino acids. The germline V gene encodes CDR1 MNHEY and CDR2 SMNVEV (reference sequence). The CDR3: CASSRDRGNTYEQYF. The DNA of the CDR3 is TGTGCCAGCAGCAGGGACAGGGGGAACACCTACGAGCAGTACTTC.

CDR3 sequence reads: CASSDQAGGTDTQYF. CDR3 coding DNA: TGTGCCAGCAGTGATCAAGCGGGAGGCACAGATACGCAGTATTTT. This chain uses TRBV6-4 with TRBJ2-3; 8 bases map to TRBD2. The germline CDR1 and CDR2 sequences are MRHNA and SNTAGT. V shed 3 bases and J 1 base; nucleotides not matched to a gene: 3. The CDR3 has 15 residues.

The chain has TRBV6-7 and TRBJ1-1, with a tentative D call TRBD1 (5 bases). TRBV6-7 is designated an ORF whose function remains uncertain. The CDR3 has 12 amino acids. Trimming left V 2 bases short and J 11 bases short, with 12 bases between. In DNA form, the CDR3 reads TGTGCCAGCAGTTACGAGGGGAGGGAGGCTTTCTTT. It specifies CASSYEGREAFF.

The chain uses TRBV5-4 and TRBJ1-2, with 11 bases that match TRBD1. CDR3 length: 16 amino acids. Germline-derived CDR1 and CDR2 are SGHNT and YYREEE (reference sequence). The J segment lost 1 base and the V segment lost 4 bases, leaving 6 bases of the junction unmatched. CDR3 nucleotide sequence: TGTGCCAGCAGCCCCTCGGGACAGGGGGTTAACTATGGCTACACCTTC. Translation: CASSPSGQGVNYGYTF.

This chain links TRBV15 with TRBJ2-3, with TRBD2 matching 7 bases. Looked up from germline, CDR1 is LNHNV and CDR2 is YYDKDF (reference sequence). V lost 4 bases, J lost 9 bases, and 7 bases stayed unmatched. This CDR3 is built from 13 residues. CDR3 DNA: TGTGCCACCAGCACCCCGGGGGGACGCACGCAGTATTTT. Encoded protein: CATSTPGGRTQYF.

This chain links TRBV9 with TRBJ2-3, with 9 bases aligning to TRBD2. V lost 4 bases, J lost 9 bases, and 12 bases stayed unmatched. CDR3 length: 15 amino acids. Per the germline V gene, CDR1 is SGDLS and CDR2 is YYNGEE. Here the CDR3 reads CASSQGAGGPETQYF. The CDR3 DNA sequence: TGTGCCAGCAGCCAAGGGGCGGGAGGGCCTGAAACGCAGTATTTT.